This T cell receptor (beta chain) was recovered during a study of shared clonotypes between healthy human individuals. Turning to the study itself: The people who gave samples were a couple of women and a few men aged 18 to 49.

Study results and limitations: It was expected that sequencing depth would affect clonotype sharing among donors.

A remark on this clone: Its target is unknown.

TCRdb's table, derived via immunoSEQ multiplex PCR, lists solely in-frame clones and lacks some. The sample shows about 2,500,000 clones, around 90% of them seen only once. Germline loops: CDR1 SGDLS, CDR2 YYNGEE. The ends were cut back, 4 bases at V and 3 bases at J, with 25 bases in the middle. The CDR3 covers 18 residues. The sequenced sample consisted of naive CD4+ T cells sorted from blood. The subset was: CD45RA+ positively selected. The source of this sequence is a man between 18 and 29 years old in good health. V gene TRBV9 combines with J gene TRBJ2-5, with D unclear. The CDR3 is CASSPRGWEGGRKETQYF. Here the CDR3 DNA reads TGTGCCAGCAGCCCACGTGGGTGGGAAGGCGGACGGAAAGAGACCCAGTACTTC.